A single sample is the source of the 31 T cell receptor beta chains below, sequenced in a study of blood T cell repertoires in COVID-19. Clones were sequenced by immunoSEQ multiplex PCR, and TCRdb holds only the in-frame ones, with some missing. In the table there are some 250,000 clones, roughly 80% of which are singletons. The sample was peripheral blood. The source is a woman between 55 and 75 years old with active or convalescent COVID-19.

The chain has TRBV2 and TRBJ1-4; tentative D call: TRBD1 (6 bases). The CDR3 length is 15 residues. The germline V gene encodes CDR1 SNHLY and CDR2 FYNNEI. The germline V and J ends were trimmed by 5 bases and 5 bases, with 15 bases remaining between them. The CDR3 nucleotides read TGTGCCAGCAGTTCCGCAGGGGCTGGGAATGAAAAACTGTTTTTT. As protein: CASSSAGAGNEKLFF.

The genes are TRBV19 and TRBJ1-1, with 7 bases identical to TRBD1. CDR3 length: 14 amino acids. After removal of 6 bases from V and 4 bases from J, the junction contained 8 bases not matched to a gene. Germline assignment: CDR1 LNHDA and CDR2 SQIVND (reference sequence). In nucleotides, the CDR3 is TGTGCCAGTAGACCGACAGGGATGGGCACTGAAGCTTTCTTT. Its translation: CASRPTGMGTEAFF. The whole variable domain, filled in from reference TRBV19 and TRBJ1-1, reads DGGITQSPKYLFRKEGQNVTLSCEQNLNHDAMYWYRQDPGQGLRLIYYSQIVNDFQKGDIAEGYSVSREKKESFPLTVTSAQKNPTAFYLCASRPTGMGTEAFFGQGTRLTVV.

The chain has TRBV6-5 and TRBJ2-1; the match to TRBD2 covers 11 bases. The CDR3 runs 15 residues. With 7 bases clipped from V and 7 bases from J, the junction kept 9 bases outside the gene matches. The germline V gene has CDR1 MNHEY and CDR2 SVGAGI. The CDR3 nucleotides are TGTGCCAGCATGGGGCTAGCGGGGGGCGAGAATGAGCAGTTCTTC. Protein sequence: CASMGLAGGENEQFF.

The CDR3 spells CASGKTVNTEAFF. The CDR3 DNA is TGCGCCAGTGGTAAAACAGTGAACACTGAAGCTTTCTTT. The genes are TRBV5-1 and TRBJ1-1, with D uncertain. Trimming pared 8 bases from V and 0 bases from J, leaving 11 bases between. In germline, CDR1 is SGHRS, CDR2 YFSETQ. The CDR3 is made up of 13 amino acids.

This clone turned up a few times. The CDR3 protein is CASSWGGASNQPQHF. CDR3 nucleotides: TGTGCCAGCAGCTGGGGGGGCGCGAGCAATCAGCCCCAGCATTTT. The chain has TRBV7-2 and TRBJ1-5, with D perhaps matching TRBD1 (6 bases). V dropped 4 bases and J dropped 1 base, with 11 bases sitting between them. This CDR3 comprises 15 residues. Germline CDR1 and CDR2: SGHTA and FQGNSA.

The CDR3 spells CASSTWTGSDKNIQYF. In DNA, the CDR3 is TGTGCCAGCAGCACATGGACGGGGTCAGACAAAAACATTCAGTACTTC. The chain employs TRBV5-4 and TRBJ2-4; tentatively, D is TRBD2 (5 bases). The CDR3 contains 16 residues. With 4 bases removed from V and 3 bases from J, the gap between germline ends came to 17 bases. CDR1 SGHNT and CDR2 YYREEE come from the germline V gene (reference sequence).

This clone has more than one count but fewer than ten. The CDR3: CASSLVPREWAEKLFF. In DNA form, the CDR3 reads TGCGCCAGCAGCTTGGTTCCAAGGGAGTGGGCTGAAAAACTGTTTTTT. J is TRBJ1-4 and V is TRBV5-1, with D unclear. CDR1 and CDR2 from the germline V gene are SGHRS and YFSETQ. Trimming pared 0 bases from V and 7 bases from J, leaving 16 bases between. CDR3 length equals 16 residues.

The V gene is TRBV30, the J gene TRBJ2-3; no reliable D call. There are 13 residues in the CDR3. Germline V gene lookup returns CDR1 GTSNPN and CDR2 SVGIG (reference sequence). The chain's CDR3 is CALERMTTDTQYF. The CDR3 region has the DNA TGTGCATTGGAGAGAATGACGACAGATACGCAGTATTTT.

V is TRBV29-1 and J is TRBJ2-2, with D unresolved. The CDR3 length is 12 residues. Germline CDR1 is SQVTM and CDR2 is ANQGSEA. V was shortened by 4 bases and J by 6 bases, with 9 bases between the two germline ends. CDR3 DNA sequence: TGCAGCGTTGGATCCGGGTCCGGGGAGCTGTTTTTT. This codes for CSVGSGSGELFF.

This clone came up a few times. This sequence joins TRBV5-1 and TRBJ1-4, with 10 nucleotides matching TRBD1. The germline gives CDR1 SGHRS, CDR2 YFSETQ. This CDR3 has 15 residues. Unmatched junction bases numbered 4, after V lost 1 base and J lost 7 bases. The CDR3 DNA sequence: TGCGCCAGCAGCTTGCAGGGACAGGGGATTGAAAAACTGTTTTTT. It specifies CASSLQGQGIEKLFF.

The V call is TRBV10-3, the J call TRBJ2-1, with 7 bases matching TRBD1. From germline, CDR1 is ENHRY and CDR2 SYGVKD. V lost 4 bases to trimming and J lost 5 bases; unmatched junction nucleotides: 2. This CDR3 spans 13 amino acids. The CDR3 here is CAISVGTDNEQFF. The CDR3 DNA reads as TGTGCCATCAGTGTTGGGACAGACAATGAGCAGTTCTTC.

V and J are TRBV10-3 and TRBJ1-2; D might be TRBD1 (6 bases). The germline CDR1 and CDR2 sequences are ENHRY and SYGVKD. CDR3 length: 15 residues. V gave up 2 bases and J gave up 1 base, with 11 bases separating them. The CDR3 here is CAISEPGTFNYGYTF. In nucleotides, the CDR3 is TGTGCCATCAGTGAGCCTGGGACATTTAACTATGGCTACACCTTC.

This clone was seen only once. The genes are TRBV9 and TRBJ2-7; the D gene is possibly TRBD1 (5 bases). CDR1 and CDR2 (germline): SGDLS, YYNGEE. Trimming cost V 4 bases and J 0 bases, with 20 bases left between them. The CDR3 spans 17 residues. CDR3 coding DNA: TGTGCCAGCAGCCCGAGACCCCTACAGGAAAGCTCCTACGAGCAGTACTTC. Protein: CASSPRPLQESSYEQYF.

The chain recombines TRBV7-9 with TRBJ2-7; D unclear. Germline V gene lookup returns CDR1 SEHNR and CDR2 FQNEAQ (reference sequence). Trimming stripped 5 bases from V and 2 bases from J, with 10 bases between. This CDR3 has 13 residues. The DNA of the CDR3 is TGTGCCAGCAGCCGAGGATCGGCCTACGAGCAGTACTTC. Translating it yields CASSRGSAYEQYF.

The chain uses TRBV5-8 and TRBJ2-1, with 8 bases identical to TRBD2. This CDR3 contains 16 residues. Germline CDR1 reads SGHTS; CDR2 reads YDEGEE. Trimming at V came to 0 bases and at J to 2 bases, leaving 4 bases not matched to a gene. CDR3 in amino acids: CASSLAGGGAYNEQFF. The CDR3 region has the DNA TGTGCCAGCAGCTTGGCGGGGGGGGGAGCCTACAATGAGCAGTTCTTC.

CDR3 region: CASSLGRQGSGNTIYF. In DNA form, the CDR3 reads TGTGCCAGCAGCTTAGGACGACAGGGCAGTGGAAACACCATATATTTT. The V gene is TRBV7-2, the J gene TRBJ1-3, with 7 bases identical to TRBD1. This CDR3 spans 16 amino acids. The V and J ends lost 1 base and 3 bases, in that order; junction bases with no gene match: 6. Germline-derived CDR1 and CDR2 are SGHTA and FQGNSA.

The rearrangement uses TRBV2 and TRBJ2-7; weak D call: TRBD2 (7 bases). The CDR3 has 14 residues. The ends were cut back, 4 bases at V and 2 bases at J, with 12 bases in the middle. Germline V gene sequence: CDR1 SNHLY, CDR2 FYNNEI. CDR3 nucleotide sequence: TGTGCCAGCAGTGGTAAGGGGGGGACCTACGAGCAGTACTTC. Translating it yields CASSGKGGTYEQYF.

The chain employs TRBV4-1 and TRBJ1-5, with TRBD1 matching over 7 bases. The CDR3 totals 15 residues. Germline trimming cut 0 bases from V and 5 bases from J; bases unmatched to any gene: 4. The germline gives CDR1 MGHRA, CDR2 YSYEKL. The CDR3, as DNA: TGCGCCAGCAGCCAAGATCACAGGGGCGATCAGCCCCAGCATTTT. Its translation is CASSQDHRGDQPQHF.

The CDR3 DNA sequence: TGTGCCAGCTCACCTCAGCGGTCACTCTCTGGAAACACCATATATTTT. It codes for CASSPQRSLSGNTIYF. This chain links TRBV18 with TRBJ1-3; D not resolved. Germline V gene data show CDR1 as KGHSH and CDR2 as LQKENI. V was cut by 3 bases and J by 0 bases, with 12 bases left in between. The CDR3 totals 16 residues.

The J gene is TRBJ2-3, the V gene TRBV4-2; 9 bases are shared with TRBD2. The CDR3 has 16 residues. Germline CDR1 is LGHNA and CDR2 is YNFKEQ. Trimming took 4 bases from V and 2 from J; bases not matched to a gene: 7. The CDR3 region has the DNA TGTGCCAGCAGCCCTGGGGCTAGCGGGAACACAGATACGCAGTATTTT. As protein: CASSPGASGNTDTQYF.

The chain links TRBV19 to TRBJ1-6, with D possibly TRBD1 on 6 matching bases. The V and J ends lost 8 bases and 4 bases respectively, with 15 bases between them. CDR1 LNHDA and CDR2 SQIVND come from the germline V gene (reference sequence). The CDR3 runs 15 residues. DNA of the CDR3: TGTGCCAGTCGACCGGGACATCGTTATAATTCACCCCTCCACTTT. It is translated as CASRPGHRYNSPLHF.

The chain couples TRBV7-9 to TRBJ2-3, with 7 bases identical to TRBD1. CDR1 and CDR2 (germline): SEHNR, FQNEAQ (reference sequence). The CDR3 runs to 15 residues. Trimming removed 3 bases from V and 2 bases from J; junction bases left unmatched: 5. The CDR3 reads CASSFGQVATDTQYF. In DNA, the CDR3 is TGTGCCAGCAGCTTCGGACAGGTGGCCACAGATACGCAGTATTTT.

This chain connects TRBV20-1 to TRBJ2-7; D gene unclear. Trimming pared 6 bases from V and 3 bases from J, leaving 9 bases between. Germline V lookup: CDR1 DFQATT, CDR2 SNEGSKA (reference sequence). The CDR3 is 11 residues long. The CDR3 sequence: CSAKGGYEQYF. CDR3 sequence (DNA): TGCAGTGCCAAAGGCGGCTACGAGCAGTACTTC.

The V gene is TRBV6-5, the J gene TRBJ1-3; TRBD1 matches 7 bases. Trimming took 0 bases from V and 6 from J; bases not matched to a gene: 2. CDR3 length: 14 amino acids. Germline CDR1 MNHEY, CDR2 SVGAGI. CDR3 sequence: CASSYSTGKNTIYF. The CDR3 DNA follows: TGTGCCAGCAGTTACTCGACAGGGAAAAACACCATATATTTT.

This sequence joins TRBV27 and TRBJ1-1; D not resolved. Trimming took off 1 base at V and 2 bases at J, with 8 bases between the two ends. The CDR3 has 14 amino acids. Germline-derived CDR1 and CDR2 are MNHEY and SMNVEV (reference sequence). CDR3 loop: CASSLFSGNTEAFF. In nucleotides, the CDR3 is TGTGCCAGCAGTTTATTCTCAGGTAACACTGAAGCTTTCTTT.

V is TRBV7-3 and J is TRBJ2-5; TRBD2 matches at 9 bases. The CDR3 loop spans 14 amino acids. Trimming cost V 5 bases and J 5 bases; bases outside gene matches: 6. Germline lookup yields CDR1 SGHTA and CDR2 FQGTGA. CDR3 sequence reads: CASSPDGLAETQYF. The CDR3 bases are TGTGCCAGCAGCCCCGACGGACTAGCGGAGACCCAGTACTTC.

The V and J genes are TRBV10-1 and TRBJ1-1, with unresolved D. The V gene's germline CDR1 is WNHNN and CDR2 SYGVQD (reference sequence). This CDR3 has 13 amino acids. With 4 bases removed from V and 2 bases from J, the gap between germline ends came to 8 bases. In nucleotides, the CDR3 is TGCGCCAGCAGTGCCCCGGGTAACACTGAAGCTTTCTTT. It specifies CASSAPGNTEAFF.

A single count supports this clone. CDR3: CASSLSPPSRTGELFF. Written as DNA, the CDR3 is TGTGCCAGCAGCCTAAGTCCCCCTAGCCGAACCGGGGAGCTGTTTTTT. This chain connects TRBV7-3 to TRBJ2-2; a possible D gene is TRBD2 (5 bases). This CDR3 has 16 amino acids. In germline, CDR1 is SGHTA, CDR2 FQGTGA. Deletions cut 5 bases from V and 5 bases from J, with 18 bases between. The full variable domain, its missing parts supplied by reference TRBV7-3 and TRBJ2-2, is GAGVSQTPSNKVTEKGKYVELRCDPISGHTALYWYRQSLGQGPEFLIYFQGTGAADDSGLPNDRFFAVRPEGSVSTLKIQRTERGDSAVYLCASSLSPPSRTGELFFGEGSRLTVL.

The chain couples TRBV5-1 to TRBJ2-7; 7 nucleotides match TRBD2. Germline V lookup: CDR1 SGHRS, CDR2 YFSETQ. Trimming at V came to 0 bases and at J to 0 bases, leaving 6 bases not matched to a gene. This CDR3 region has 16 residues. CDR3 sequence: CASSLDGGTNSYEQYF. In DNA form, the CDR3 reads TGCGCCAGCAGCTTGGACGGGGGGACCAACTCCTACGAGCAGTACTTC.

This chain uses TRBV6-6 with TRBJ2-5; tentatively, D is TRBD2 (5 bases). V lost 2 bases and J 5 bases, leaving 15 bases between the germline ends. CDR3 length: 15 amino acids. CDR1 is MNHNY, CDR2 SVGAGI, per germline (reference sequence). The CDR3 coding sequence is TGTGCCAGCAGTTACGAGACCCCTAGCCCCGAGACCCAGTACTTC. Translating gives CASSYETPSPETQYF.

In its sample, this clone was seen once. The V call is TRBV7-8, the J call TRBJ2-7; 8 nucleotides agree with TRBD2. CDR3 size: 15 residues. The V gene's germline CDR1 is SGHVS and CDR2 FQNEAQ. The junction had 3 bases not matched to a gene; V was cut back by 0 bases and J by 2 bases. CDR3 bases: TGTGCCAGCAGCTTAGCCGGGGGGGCCACCTACGAGCAGTACTTC. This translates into CASSLAGGATYEQYF. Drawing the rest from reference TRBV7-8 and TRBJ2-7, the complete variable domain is GAGVSQSPRYKVAKRGQDVALRCDPISGHVSLFWYQQALGQGPEFLTYFQNEAQLDKSGLPSDRFFAERPEGSVSTLKIQRTQQEDSAVYLCASSLAGGATYEQYFGPGTRLTVT.